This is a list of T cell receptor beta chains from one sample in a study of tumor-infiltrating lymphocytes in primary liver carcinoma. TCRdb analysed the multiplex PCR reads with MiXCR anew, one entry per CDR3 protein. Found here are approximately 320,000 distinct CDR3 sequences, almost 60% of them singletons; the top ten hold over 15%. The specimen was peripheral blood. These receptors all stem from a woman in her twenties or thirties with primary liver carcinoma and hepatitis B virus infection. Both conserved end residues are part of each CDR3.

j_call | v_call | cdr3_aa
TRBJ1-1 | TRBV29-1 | CSVTRQWPEAFF
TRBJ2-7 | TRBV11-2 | CASEGQIAYEQYF
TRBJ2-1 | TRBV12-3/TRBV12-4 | CATLVGQWVARHSYNERFF
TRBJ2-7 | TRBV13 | CASSSLAGERSYEHYF
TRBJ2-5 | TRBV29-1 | CSVREGGSKTQYF
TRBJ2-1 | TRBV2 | CASLFSGRHEQFF
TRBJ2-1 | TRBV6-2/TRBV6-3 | CTSRDYHNEQFF
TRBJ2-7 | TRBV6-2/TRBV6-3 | CASIDAASSPPTYEQYF
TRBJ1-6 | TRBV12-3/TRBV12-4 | CASSFTPTGKKRPPLHF
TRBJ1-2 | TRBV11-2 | CASRQTGANYGYTF
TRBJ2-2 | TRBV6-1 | CASGAPGGGTGELFF